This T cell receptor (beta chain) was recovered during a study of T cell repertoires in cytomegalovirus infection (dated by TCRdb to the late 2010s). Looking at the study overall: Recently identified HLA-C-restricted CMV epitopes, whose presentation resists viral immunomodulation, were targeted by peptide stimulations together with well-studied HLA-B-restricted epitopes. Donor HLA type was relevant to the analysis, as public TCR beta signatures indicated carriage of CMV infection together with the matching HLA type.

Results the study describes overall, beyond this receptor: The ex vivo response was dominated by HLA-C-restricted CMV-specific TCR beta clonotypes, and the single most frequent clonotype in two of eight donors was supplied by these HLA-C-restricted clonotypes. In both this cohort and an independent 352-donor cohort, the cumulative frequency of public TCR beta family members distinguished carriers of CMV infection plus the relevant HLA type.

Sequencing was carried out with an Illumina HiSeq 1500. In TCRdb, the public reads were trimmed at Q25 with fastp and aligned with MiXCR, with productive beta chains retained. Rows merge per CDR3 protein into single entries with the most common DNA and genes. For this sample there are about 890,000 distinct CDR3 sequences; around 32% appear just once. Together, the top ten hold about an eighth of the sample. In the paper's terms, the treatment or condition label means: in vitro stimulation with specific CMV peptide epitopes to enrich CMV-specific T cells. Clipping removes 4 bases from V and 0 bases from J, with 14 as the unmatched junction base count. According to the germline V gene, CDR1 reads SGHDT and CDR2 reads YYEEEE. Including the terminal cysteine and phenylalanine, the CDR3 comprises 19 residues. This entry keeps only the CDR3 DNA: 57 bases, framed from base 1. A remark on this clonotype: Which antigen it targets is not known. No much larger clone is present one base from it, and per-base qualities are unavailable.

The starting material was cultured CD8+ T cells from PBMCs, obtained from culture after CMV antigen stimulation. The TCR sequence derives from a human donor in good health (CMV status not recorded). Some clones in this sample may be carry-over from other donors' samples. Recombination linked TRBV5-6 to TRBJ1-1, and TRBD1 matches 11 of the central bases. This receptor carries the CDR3 CASSPDRGQGGIMNTEAFF. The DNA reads TGTGCCAGCAGCCCGGACAGGGGGCAGGGAGGTATTATGAACACTGAAGCTTTCTTT.